One and the same sample provided the 29 T cell receptor beta chains below, sequenced in a study of blood T cell repertoires in COVID-19. The assay was immunoSEQ multiplex PCR, and TCRdb's table has in-frame clones only and misses some. The data hold about 150,000 clones, with just under 85% observed a single time. Sequenced material: PBMCs or T cells enriched from blood (not recorded which). These TCRs come from a woman aged 45-65 years with acute COVID-19.

This chain connects TRBV19 to TRBJ1-4; D unresolved. V was pared by 6 bases and J by 4 bases, with 15 bases between. The germline V gene has CDR1 LNHDA and CDR2 SQIVND (reference sequence). This CDR3 is 15 amino acids long. CDR3 residues: CASSMRRAGNEKLFF. The CDR3 bases are TGTGCCAGTAGCATGAGGCGAGCTGGTAATGAAAAACTGTTTTTT.

The chain employs TRBV16 and TRBJ1-2; TRBD1 might be the D (6 bases). This CDR3 has 15 amino acids. Germline V gene sequence: CDR1 KGHSY, CDR2 FQNENV. Trimming left V 4 bases short and J 2 bases short, with 14 bases between. The DNA for the CDR3 is TGTGCCAGCAGCCGGGAGTCACAGGGCAACTATGGCTACACCTTC. It translates to CASSRESQGNYGYTF.

V and J are TRBV5-6 and TRBJ2-3; 12 nucleotides align to TRBD2. Germline lookup yields CDR1 SGHDT and CDR2 YYEEEE. V trimming: 4 bases; J trimming: 1 base; junction bases outside the gene matches: 4. There are 16 residues in the CDR3. The DNA for the CDR3 is TGTGCCAGCAGCCACGGACTAGCGGGGCGCACAGATACGCAGTATTTT. Protein sequence: CASSHGLAGRTDTQYF.

The chain joins TRBV4-1 to TRBJ1-2; tentative D call: TRBD1 (6 bases). CDR3 size: 13 residues. Germline values: CDR1 MGHRA, CDR2 YSYEKL. Trimming took 1 base from V and 14 from J, leaving 17 bases between them. CDR3: CASSQVMGTKRTF. The CDR3 region has the DNA TGCGCCAGCAGCCAAGTTATGGGGACAAAACGAACCTTC.

This clone has more than one count but fewer than ten. The chain employs TRBV19 and TRBJ1-5; D unresolved. There are 15 residues in the CDR3. Germline lookup yields CDR1 LNHDA and CDR2 SQIVND (reference sequence). V was pared by 2 bases and J by 0 bases, with 8 bases between. The CDR3 DNA reads as TGTGCCAGTAGTATATCACAGAATAGCAATCAGCCCCAGCATTTT. Its translation is CASSISQNSNQPQHF.

The genes are TRBV3-1 (or the pseudogene TRBV3-2) and TRBJ2-1, with 10 bases lining up with TRBD2. This CDR3 region has 16 residues. J was trimmed by 6 bases and V by 4 bases; bases with no gene match: 9. Germline V CDR1 and CDR2: LGHDT, YNNKEL (reference sequence). As DNA, the CDR3 is TGTGCCAGCAGCCTCGGCGGAGCGGGAGGGTCCAATGAGCAGTTCTTC. Amino acid sequence: CASSLGGAGGSNEQFF.

V is TRBV20-1 and J is TRBJ2-5; 8 bases agree with TRBD1. Germline-derived CDR1 and CDR2 are DFQATT and SNEGSKA (reference sequence). The CDR3 is made up of 16 amino acids. With V trimmed by 3 bases and J by 3 bases, 12 bases remained unmatched. CDR3 nucleotides: TGCAGTGCTAGTCAGGACAGGGTCACAATTGAAGAGACCCAGTACTTC. Protein sequence: CSASQDRVTIEETQYF.

The chain is built from TRBV3-1 (or the pseudogene TRBV3-2) and TRBJ2-3; 9 nucleotides match TRBD2. V trimming: 0 bases; J trimming: 0 bases; junction bases outside the gene matches: 7. This CDR3 comprises 18 residues. Germline loops: CDR1 LGHDT, CDR2 YNNKEL (reference sequence). In DNA form, the CDR3 reads TGTGCCAGCAGCCAAGATCATCCTAGCGGGGCCAGCACAGATACGCAGTATTTT. As protein: CASSQDHPSGASTDTQYF.

The chain uses TRBV7-2 and TRBJ2-7; TRBD2 agrees at 9 bases. Germline CDR1 is SGHTA and CDR2 is FQGNSA. V lost 5 bases and J lost 3; bases outside the gene matches: 5. The CDR3 runs 14 residues. CDR3 in DNA: TGTGCCAGCAGCCCCAATAGCGGGAGCTACGAGCAGTACTTC. Its protein product is CASSPNSGSYEQYF.

V gene TRBV3-1 (or the pseudogene TRBV3-2) combines with J gene TRBJ2-7, with 12 nucleotides matching TRBD2. V lost 10 bases, J lost 0 bases, and 4 bases stayed unmatched. This CDR3 is built from 14 residues. Germline V gene sequence: CDR1 LGHDT, CDR2 YNNKEL (reference sequence). The CDR3: CATGTSGHSYEQYF. In nucleotides, the CDR3 is TGTGCCACCGGGACTAGCGGGCACTCCTACGAGCAGTACTTC.

This rearrangement joins TRBV19 to TRBJ2-1, with 7 positions matching TRBD1. CDR3 size: 15 residues. Looked up from germline, CDR1 is LNHDA and CDR2 is SQIVND (reference sequence). J lost 7 bases, V lost 5 bases, and 11 bases had no gene match. The CDR3 region has the DNA TGTGCCAGTAGTCGTCCAGGGGGTCGGGCGAATGAGCAGTTCTTC. It translates to CASSRPGGRANEQFF. Full variable domain (missing parts from reference TRBV19 and TRBJ2-1): DGGITQSPKYLFRKEGQNVTLSCEQNLNHDAMYWYRQDPGQGLRLIYYSQIVNDFQKGDIAEGYSVSREKKESFPLTVTSAQKNPTAFYLCASSRPGGRANEQFFGPGTRLTVL.

This clone was seen a few times. The chain joins TRBV5-5 to TRBJ2-7; TRBD1 aligns across 7 bases. V lost 4 bases to trimming and J lost 4 bases; unmatched junction nucleotides: 11. In germline, CDR1 is SGHKS, CDR2 YYEKEE (reference sequence). This CDR3 has 15 amino acids. In nucleotides, the CDR3 is TGTGCCAGCAGCCAAGACCGGGACAGTGGATACGAGCAGTACTTC. Residues: CASSQDRDSGYEQYF.

The genes are TRBV5-5 and TRBJ2-1; 7 nucleotides match TRBD2. V was clipped by 0 bases and J by 5 bases; unmatched bases: 11. The CDR3 spans 17 residues. The germline V gene encodes CDR1 SGHKS and CDR2 YYEKEE (reference sequence). CDR3 sequence: CASSLDVWGGSNNEQFF. The DNA for the CDR3 is TGTGCCAGCAGCTTGGACGTCTGGGGGGGATCTAACAATGAGCAGTTCTTC. Filled out from reference TRBV5-5 and TRBJ2-1, the complete variable domain reads DAGVTQSPTHLIKTRGQQVTLRCSPISGHKSVSWYQQVLGQGPQFIFQYYEKEERGRGNFPDRFSARQFPNYSSELNVNALLLGDSALYLCASSLDVWGGSNNEQFFGPGTRLTVL.

The chain has TRBV3-1 (or the pseudogene TRBV3-2) and TRBJ2-7; D is uncertain. V lost 4 bases to trimming and J lost 0 bases, with 4 bases between them. This CDR3 spans 12 amino acids. CDR1 is LGHDT, CDR2 YNNKEL, per germline (reference sequence). The CDR3 DNA follows: TGTGCCAGCAGCCTCTCCTCCTACGAGCAGTACTTC. As protein: CASSLSSYEQYF.

V gene TRBV2 combines with J gene TRBJ1-5, with D unclear. Per the germline V gene, CDR1 is SNHLY and CDR2 is FYNNEI. This CDR3 has 15 amino acids. Between the trimmed V and J ends, which lost 3 bases and 0 bases, there was a span of 9 bases. The CDR3 sequence is CASSEGSNSNQPQHF. In DNA, the CDR3 is TGTGCCAGCAGTGAGGGCAGCAATAGCAATCAGCCCCAGCATTTT.

The gene calls are TRBV11-2 and TRBJ1-6, with 8 bases identical to TRBD1. The V gene end was trimmed by 0 bases and the J gene end by 15 bases; junction bases not matched to a gene: 10. The CDR3 has 15 residues. CDR1 and CDR2 (germline): SGHAT, FQNNGV. CDR3 residues: CASSLEGQALPVLHF. CDR3 in DNA: TGTGCCAGCAGCTTAGAGGGACAGGCATTGCCTGTCCTCCACTTT.

The rearrangement links TRBV20-1 to TRBJ2-1, with 12 bases identical to TRBD2. Germline V CDR1 and CDR2: DFQATT, SNEGSKA (reference sequence). This CDR3 spans 17 amino acids. The junction had 6 bases not matched to a gene; V was cut back by 3 bases and J by 0 bases. The CDR3 sequence is CSASGTSGLSSYNEQFF. For the CDR3, the DNA is TGCAGTGCTAGTGGGACTAGCGGGCTTAGCTCCTACAATGAGCAGTTCTTC.

The chain employs TRBV4-1 and TRBJ1-3; 7 nucleotides match TRBD1. CDR3 length: 15 residues. Germline trimming cut 4 bases from V and 4 bases from J; bases unmatched to any gene: 7. The V gene's germline CDR1 is MGHRA and CDR2 YSYEKL. The CDR3 loop reads CASSPRTGLGNTIYF. CDR3 sequence (DNA): TGCGCCAGCAGCCCCCGGACAGGTTTGGGAAACACCATATATTTT.

The chain links TRBV11-3 to TRBJ2-1, with a possible D match to TRBD1 (8 bases). Deletions cut 2 bases from V and 9 bases from J, with 14 bases between. Germline V gives CDR1 SGHNT, CDR2 YENEEA. The CDR3 has 14 amino acids. The CDR3 spells CASSLLTGEGEQFF. The CDR3 bases are TGTGCCAGCAGCTTATTGACAGGGGAGGGTGAGCAGTTCTTC.

On this clone itself: The sample carries other DNA sequences with the same CDR3. The rearrangement joins TRBV5-1 to TRBJ2-1; 7 nucleotides agree with TRBD2. The germline CDR1 and CDR2 sequences are SGHRS and YFSETQ. This CDR3 contains 14 residues. With V trimmed by 0 bases and J by 5 bases, 2 bases remained unmatched. CDR3 amino acids: CASSLGLADNEQFF. CDR3 sequence (DNA): TGCGCCAGCAGCTTGGGGCTAGCGGACAATGAGCAGTTCTTC.

This clone was counted a few times. This sequence joins TRBV5-6 and TRBJ2-7, with D perhaps matching TRBD1 (6 bases). This CDR3 is 14 amino acids long. Germline V lookup: CDR1 SGHDT, CDR2 YYEEEE. V was trimmed by 8 bases and J by 4 bases, leaving 19 bases between them. CDR3 DNA sequence: TGTGCCAGTCAGACAGGTTTCGAAGTGTACGAGCAGTACTTC. Protein product: CASQTGFEVYEQYF.

The chain joins TRBV3-1 (or the pseudogene TRBV3-2) to TRBJ1-2; D gene unclear. From germline, CDR1 is LGHDT and CDR2 YNNKEL (reference sequence). V was shortened by 0 bases and J by 8 bases, with 13 bases between the two germline ends. This CDR3 region has 14 residues. The CDR3 coding sequence is TGTGCCAGCAGCCAAGATGCGGGGAGAGGGGGCTACACCTTC. Protein sequence: CASSQDAGRGGYTF.

In this sample, this clone turned up a few times. CDR3 region: CSAGDREKLFF. As DNA, the CDR3 is TGCAGTGCTGGGGACAGGGAAAAACTGTTTTTT. The chain combines TRBV20-1 with TRBJ1-4; 8 positions agree with TRBD1. From germline, CDR1 is DFQATT and CDR2 SNEGSKA (reference sequence). The CDR3 length is 11 residues. V was clipped by 5 bases and J by 8 bases; unmatched bases: 1.

The chain employs TRBV28 and TRBJ2-7; TRBD1 is a possible D gene (6 bases). This CDR3 region has 15 residues. V dropped 2 bases and J dropped 3 bases, with 14 bases sitting between them. Germline CDR1 MDHEN, CDR2 SYDVKM. CDR3 residues: CASSLTGNSLYEQYF. As DNA, the CDR3 is TGTGCCAGCAGTTTAACAGGGAATAGCCTCTACGAGCAGTACTTC.

The chain is built from TRBV2 and TRBJ2-1; TRBD2 agrees at 9 bases. V shed 4 bases, J shed 2 bases, and the junction held 15 bases outside the gene matches. CDR1 SNHLY and CDR2 FYNNEI come from the germline V gene. This CDR3 has 19 residues. The CDR3 region is CASSVGLAGTTHTYNEQFF. For the CDR3, the DNA is TGTGCCAGCAGTGTTGGCCTAGCGGGAACGACACATACCTACAATGAGCAGTTCTTC.

The chain uses TRBV19 and TRBJ2-1; 8 nucleotides agree with TRBD1. Germline lookup yields CDR1 LNHDA and CDR2 SQIVND (reference sequence). CDR3 length equals 17 residues. The junction had 12 bases not matched to a gene; V was cut back by 8 bases and J by 0 bases. In DNA form, the CDR3 reads TGTGCCAGTTCGCACAGGGGGATGCAGGTCTCCTACAATGAGCAGTTCTTC. The encoded protein is CASSHRGMQVSYNEQFF.

The chain couples TRBV24-1 to TRBJ2-5; no clear D gene. Germline V CDR1 and CDR2: KGHDR, SFDVKD. The CDR3 has 12 residues. V gave up 5 bases and J gave up 5 bases, with 8 bases separating them. CDR3 loop: CATSADGETQYF. In DNA form, the CDR3 reads TGTGCCACCAGTGCCGACGGGGAGACCCAGTACTTC.

This sequence joins TRBV7-6 and TRBJ1-1; D is ambiguous. The germline gives CDR1 SGHVS, CDR2 FNYEAQ. CDR3 length: 14 amino acids. V gave up 1 base and J gave up 1 base, with 7 bases separating them. CDR3 in DNA: TGTGCCAGCAGCTTAGTATCGGGGAACACTGAAGCTTTCTTT. This codes for CASSLVSGNTEAFF.

The chain joins TRBV12-3 or TRBV12-4 to TRBJ2-5, with D perhaps TRBD1 (5 bases). Trimming took 6 bases from V and 4 from J, leaving 9 bases between them. The CDR3 length is 12 residues. CDR3 loop: CASSRQLETQYF. The CDR3 DNA reads TGTGCCAGCAGCCGACAGTTAGAGACCCAGTACTTC.